The 26 T cell receptor beta chains below come from one sample, sequenced in a study of T-cell reconstitution after alpha-beta-depleted transplantation in children. The TCRbeta library incorporated unique molecular identifiers. TCRdb analysed the PCR reads with MiXCR anew, one entry per CDR3 protein. In the table there are about 980,000 distinct CDR3 sequences, roughly 29% of which are singletons. The sequencing here drew on PBMCs, mostly from graft donor cells, taken 360 days after TCRalphabeta/CD19-depleted stem cell transplant. The receptors shown here come from a boy in the first two years of life who had a stem cell transplant for SCID, so the T cells may come from the graft donor.

This chain links TRBV13 with TRBJ1-1; 8 positions match TRBD1. CDR1 is PRHDT, CDR2 FYEKMQ, per germline (reference sequence). This CDR3 has 16 residues. V trimming: 4 bases; J trimming: 4 bases; junction bases outside the gene matches: 11. CDR3 in DNA: TGTGCCAGCAGCTCTCTTCTACAGGGGGAGGTCACTGAAGCTTTCTTT. It specifies CASSSLLQGEVTEAFF.

V gene TRBV15 combines with J gene TRBJ2-7; tentative D call: TRBD2 (6 bases). CDR3 length equals 15 residues. The V end was cut by 0 bases, the J end by 2 bases, with 11 bases between. Germline V CDR1 and CDR2: LNHNV, YYDKDF (reference sequence). The CDR3 DNA reads TGTGCCACCAGCAGAGATCTTAGCGGAACCTACGAGCAGTACTTC. Amino acids: CATSRDLSGTYEQYF.

This clonotype was seen more than once but under ten times. The V call is TRBV28, the J call TRBJ1-5, with unresolved D. This CDR3 is built from 13 residues. The germline V gene has CDR1 MDHEN and CDR2 SYDVKM. The V end lost 6 bases, the J end lost 7 bases, and 13 bases lay between the germline ends. The CDR3, as DNA: TGTGCCAGCAGAGGTAGGGTAGAGCAGCCCCAGCATTTT. It translates to CASRGRVEQPQHF.

The V gene is TRBV12-3 or TRBV12-4, the J gene TRBJ2-7; 8 nucleotides align to TRBD1. This CDR3 spans 14 amino acids. The V gene end was trimmed by 6 bases and the J gene end by 0 bases; junction bases not matched to a gene: 4. CDR3 residues: CASSRQGNSYEQYF. CDR3 sequence (DNA): TGTGCCAGCAGCCGACAGGGGAACTCCTACGAGCAGTACTTC.

The rearrangement joins TRBV25-1 to TRBJ2-3; the D is unclear. V dropped 1 base and J dropped 1 base, with 12 bases sitting between them. There are 16 residues in the CDR3. Per the germline V gene, CDR1 is MGHDK and CDR2 is SYGVNS. CDR3 sequence: CASSEWTAAGTDTQYF. In DNA form, the CDR3 reads TGTGCCAGCAGTGAATGGACCGCGGCGGGCACAGATACGCAGTATTTT.

This sequence joins TRBV4-2 and TRBJ2-7; D uncertain. From germline, CDR1 is LGHNA and CDR2 YNFKEQ. V shed 1 base and J shed 3 bases, with 13 bases lying between them. The CDR3 contains 15 residues. The CDR3 nucleotides are TGTGCCAGCAGCCAAGTGCGTAACCTGGGCTACGAGCAGTACTTC. Residues: CASSQVRNLGYEQYF.

The chain combines TRBV20-1 with TRBJ1-6; weak D call: TRBD1 (6 bases). The germline V gene encodes CDR1 DFQATT and CDR2 SNEGSKA (reference sequence). The CDR3 runs 16 residues. V lost 0 bases to trimming and J lost 0 bases, with 9 bases between them. As DNA, the CDR3 is TGCAGTGCTAGAGAAGGGGGGGGCTCCTATAATTCACCCCTCCACTTT. Its translation: CSAREGGGSYNSPLHF.

There are a few counts of this clonotype. The J gene is TRBJ2-1, the V gene TRBV29-1; TRBD1 is a possible D gene (6 bases). V was shortened by 4 bases and J by 14 bases, with 15 bases between the two germline ends. Germline V CDR1 and CDR2: SQVTM, ANQGSEA. The CDR3 length is 11 residues. CDR3 DNA sequence: TGCAGCGTTGCCACCGGACAGAGAGAGTTCTTC. Translated: CSVATGQREFF.

This clonotype was recorded a few times. This chain uses TRBV5-1 with TRBJ1-2; the D is unclear. V was clipped by 0 bases and J by 4 bases, with 10 bases between them. CDR1 is SGHRS, CDR2 YFSETQ, per germline. This CDR3 is 14 amino acids long. The CDR3 sequence is CASSLVPRSYGYTF. CDR3 DNA sequence: TGCGCCAGCAGCTTGGTTCCCAGGAGCTATGGCTACACCTTC.

This chain uses TRBV28 with TRBJ2-1; D may correspond to TRBD1 or TRBD2 (6 bases each). This CDR3 comprises 15 residues. From germline, CDR1 is MDHEN and CDR2 SYDVKM. V lost 3 bases and J lost 10, with 19 bases in between. The CDR3 loop is CASSFAGDFPIEQFF. The CDR3 DNA reads as TGTGCCAGCAGTTTTGCAGGGGACTTTCCTATCGAGCAGTTCTTC.

In its sample, this clonotype was seen a few times. The V call is TRBV20-1, the J call TRBJ1-6, with TRBD1 as a possible D gene (6 bases). CDR1 and CDR2 from the germline V gene are DFQATT and SNEGSKA (reference sequence). Trimming pared 0 bases from V and 8 bases from J, leaving 14 bases between. The CDR3 length is 15 residues. In DNA form, the CDR3 reads TGCAGTGCTAGAGATCACCGGGACACCTATTCACCCCTCCACTTT. Translated, it gives CSARDHRDTYSPLHF.

This clonotype was recorded a few times. The V call is TRBV12-3 or TRBV12-4, the J call TRBJ1-2; 7 bases agree with TRBD1. The trim removed 6 bases at V and 8 bases at J, leaving 9 bases unmatched. The CDR3 has 13 amino acids. The CDR3 DNA reads as TGTGCCAGCAGCCCAGGGGGTCCACGCGGCTACACCTTC. It translates to CASSPGGPRGYTF.

This clonotype was seen only a few times. The J gene is TRBJ2-7, the V gene TRBV2, with D perhaps matching TRBD1 or TRBD2 (5 bases each). V dropped 11 bases and J dropped 1 base, with 15 bases sitting between them. The CDR3 runs 13 residues. In germline, CDR1 is SNHLY, CDR2 FYNNEI. This CDR3 is CAGGHSPSYEQYF. Written as DNA, the CDR3 is TGTGCCGGAGGACACTCCCCTTCCTACGAGCAGTACTTC.

This clonotype turned up a few times. This rearrangement joins TRBV28 to TRBJ2-1, with a tentative D call TRBD1 (6 bases). CDR3 size: 12 residues. The germline gives CDR1 MDHEN, CDR2 SYDVKM. V was shortened by 7 bases and J by 7 bases, with 11 bases between the two germline ends. CDR3 sequence: CASISTGNEQFF. CDR3 DNA sequence: TGTGCCAGCATTAGTACAGGGAATGAGCAGTTCTTC.

The chain employs TRBV29-1 and TRBJ2-5; D gene uncertain. This CDR3 has 12 residues. Germline V gene lookup returns CDR1 SQVTM and CDR2 ANQGSEA. Trimming pared 5 bases from V and 5 bases from J, leaving 12 bases between. The CDR3 region has the DNA TGCAGCGTTTGTGCCGTGAGCGAGACCCAGTACTTC. The encoded protein is CSVCAVSETQYF.

This chain uses TRBV4-3 with TRBJ1-6; D gene unclear. This CDR3 has 16 amino acids. With 3 bases removed from V and 5 bases from J, the gap between germline ends came to 14 bases. Looked up from germline, CDR1 is LGHNA and CDR2 is YSLEER. The CDR3 DNA reads as TGCGCCAGCAGCCATAGGCGCACACCCGATAATTCACCCCTCCACTTT. Encoded protein: CASSHRRTPDNSPLHF.

This chain uses TRBV20-1 with TRBJ2-6, with D hard to call. There are 13 residues in the CDR3. CDR1 and CDR2 (germline): DFQATT, SNEGSKA (reference sequence). Trimming cost V 3 bases and J 4 bases, with 7 bases left between them. The CDR3 here is CSARPPGANVLTF. The CDR3 DNA reads TGCAGTGCTAGGCCACCCGGGGCCAACGTCCTGACTTTC.

There are a few counts of this clonotype. CDR3 in DNA: TGTGCCAGCAGCCTGGGACGGTTGTGGAATGAGCAGTTCTTC. This sequence encodes CASSLGRLWNEQFF. The chain recombines TRBV7-2 with TRBJ2-1, with D perhaps matching TRBD1 or TRBD2 (5 bases each). V lost 5 bases, J lost 7 bases, and 15 bases lay in between. Germline V gene sequence: CDR1 SGHTA, CDR2 FQGNSA. This CDR3 region has 14 residues. The full variable domain, rest sourced from reference TRBV7-2 and TRBJ2-1, is GAGVSQSPSNKVTEKGKDVELRCDPISGHTALYWYRQSLGQGLEFLIYFQGNSAPDKSGLPSDRFSAERTGGSVSTLTIQRTQQEDSAVYLCASSLGRLWNEQFFGPGTRLTVL.

The chain employs TRBV28 and TRBJ1-2, with 7 positions matching TRBD1. J lost 1 base, V lost 5 bases, and 7 bases had no gene match. The CDR3 length is 15 residues. CDR1 is MDHEN and CDR2 is SYDVKM in the germline V gene. CDR3 sequence: CASSPGQKYNYGYTF. The CDR3 DNA is TGTGCCAGCAGTCCGGGACAGAAGTATAACTATGGCTACACCTTC.

This chain joins TRBV2 and TRBJ1-1; D possibly corresponds to TRBD1 (5 bases). Germline CDR1 and CDR2: SNHLY and FYNNEI. This CDR3 region has 14 residues. Trimming pared 2 bases from V and 4 bases from J, leaving 11 bases between. The CDR3 sequence is CASSEQGTSTEAFF. As DNA, the CDR3 is TGTGCCAGCAGTGAACAGGGAACCAGCACTGAAGCTTTCTTT.

This chain links TRBV9 with TRBJ2-1, with a tentative D call TRBD2 (6 bases). V lost 4 bases to trimming and J lost 10 bases, with 15 bases between them. Germline V CDR1 and CDR2: SGDLS, YYNGEE. The CDR3 extends over 13 amino acids. The CDR3 protein is CASSLAYGAEQFF. DNA of the CDR3: TGTGCCAGCAGCCTAGCGTACGGGGCCGAGCAGTTCTTC.

There are a few counts of this clonotype. This chain links TRBV7-3 with TRBJ2-2; D could derive from TRBD1 or TRBD2 (5 bases each). This CDR3 comprises 16 residues. CDR1 SGHTA and CDR2 FQGTGA come from the germline V gene. The V and J ends lost 5 bases and 3 bases respectively, with 16 bases between them. CDR3 loop: CASSKAPGPYTGELFF. The CDR3 bases are TGTGCCAGCAGCAAAGCCCCGGGACCATACACCGGGGAGCTGTTTTTT.

The V and J genes are TRBV25-1 and TRBJ2-2; D call uncertain. The germline CDR1 and CDR2 sequences are MGHDK and SYGVNS. The CDR3 runs 14 residues. Trimming took off 1 base at V and 4 bases at J, with 7 bases between the two ends. The CDR3 nucleotides are TGTGCCAGCAGTGAATTGTTGGGCACCGGGGAGCTGTTTTTT. Amino acids: CASSELLGTGELFF.

The chain carries TRBV7-6 and TRBJ1-5; D remains unclear. Germline CDR1 SGHVS, CDR2 FNYEAQ. V was shortened by 0 bases and J by 4 bases, with 4 bases between the two germline ends. This CDR3 contains 13 residues. The CDR3 here is CASSLARNQPQHF. CDR3 nucleotide sequence: TGTGCCAGCAGCTTAGCGCGAAATCAGCCCCAGCATTTT.

The CDR3 region is CSASGVAGGSPYEQYF. The DNA for the CDR3 is TGCAGTGCTAGTGGGGTAGCGGGGGGCAGTCCCTACGAGCAGTACTTC. The chain joins TRBV20-1 to TRBJ2-7, with TRBD2 matching over 10 bases. The CDR3 contains 16 residues. Trimming cost V 3 bases and J 2 bases; bases outside gene matches: 10. Germline values: CDR1 DFQATT, CDR2 SNEGSKA (reference sequence).

This clonotype appeared a few times. This chain joins TRBV5-1 and TRBJ2-1; D unclear. Germline CDR1 reads SGHRS; CDR2 reads YFSETQ. The V and J ends lost 0 bases and 7 bases respectively, with 11 bases between them. This CDR3 contains 14 residues. The CDR3 sequence is CASSLELLGNEQFF. CDR3 in DNA: TGCGCCAGCAGCTTGGAGCTCTTGGGGAATGAGCAGTTCTTC. Supplemented by reference TRBV5-1 and TRBJ2-1, the full variable domain reads KAGVTQTPRYLIKTRGQQVTLSCSPISGHRSVSWYQQTPGQGLQFLFEYFSETQRNKGNFPGRFSGRQFSNSRSEMNVSTLELGDSALYLCASSLELLGNEQFFGPGTRLTVL.